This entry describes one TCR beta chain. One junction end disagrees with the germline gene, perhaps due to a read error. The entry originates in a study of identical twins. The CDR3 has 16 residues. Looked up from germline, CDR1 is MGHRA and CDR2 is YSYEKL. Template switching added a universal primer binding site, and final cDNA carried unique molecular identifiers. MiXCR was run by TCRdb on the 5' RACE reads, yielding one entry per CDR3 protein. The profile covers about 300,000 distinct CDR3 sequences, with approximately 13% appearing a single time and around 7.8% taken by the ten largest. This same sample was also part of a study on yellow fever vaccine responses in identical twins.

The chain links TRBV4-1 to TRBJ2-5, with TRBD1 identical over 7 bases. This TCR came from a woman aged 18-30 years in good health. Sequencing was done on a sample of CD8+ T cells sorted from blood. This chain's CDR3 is CAGSRLLEGAGETQYF. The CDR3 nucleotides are TGCGCCGGCAGCCGCCTCCTCGAGGGGGCTGGTGAGACCCAGTACTTC.